This TCR beta chain was recorded in a study of blood T cell repertoires in COVID-19 (dated by TCRdb to the early 2020s). A note on the overall study: Samples from collaborators originated in the United States, Italy and Spain and spanned both the acute and convalescent phases of COVID-19. The material from the prospective study consisted of cDNA or gDNA derived from T cells, B-cell-depleted T cells, or PBMCs. The dataset comprised deeply sampled blood TCRbeta repertoires from subjects exposed to, actively infected with, or recovered from COVID-19. The repertoires were made available in a free public database intended to serve as a resource for research on the immune response to SARS-CoV-2. The samples were drawn from the first 160 participants of the ongoing ImmuneRACE study and from 950 to 1,500 subjects provided by 6 global collaborators. The sample metadata nearly always contained a de-identified subject ID, COVID-19 status, age in years and sex. Where HLA class I and class II types were available, the types were taken from metadata supplied by the sample provider, not from assay-based typing.

CDR1 MNHEY and CDR2 SVGAGI are derived from the germline V gene. There are 15 amino acids in the CDR3, from cysteine to phenylalanine inclusive. Only the CDR3 part of the read is kept: 45 bases, read in frame from the first base. Trimming takes 7 bases from V and 1 base from J, and the germline ends sit 16 bases apart. TCRbeta CDR3 regions were amplified from genomic DNA by means of the immunoSEQ Assay, a bias-controlled multiplex PCR. Per the source publication's procedure: Nucleated cell counts per sample were estimated from amplification of reference gene primers within the assay. Sequence reads were collapsed and filtered to measure the absolute abundance of every unique TCRbeta CDR3 rearrangement. For each sample, productive Simpson clonality was calculated as the square root of Simpson's diversity index across productive rearrangements. Entries here come from immuneACCESS through TCRdb and include only in-frame sequences with V and J called. Some clones fail to appear in such tables; in the studies checked, an unresolved V gene covers under half of the shortfall, and the cause of the remainder is unknown. Clonal size and the V and J genes are those of that table, whereas D and trimming came from the DNA. The sample table records about 260,000 clones; over 80% of these occur just once. The top ten clonotypes cover 0.85% to 0.95% of the sample.

Participants in the prospective study were enrolled through a virtual design, were aged about 18 to 100 years, and lived in 24 United States geographic areas. Cohort assignment in the prospective study relied on participant-reported clinical history from a screening survey and a study questionnaire. Exposed participants had been in contact, within 2 weeks of entering the study, with a person who had a PCR-confirmed or clinician-diagnosed case of COVID-19. Mobile phlebotomists in the prospective study collected whole blood, serum and a nasopharyngeal or oropharyngeal swab from every participant. Participants in the prospective study had the option to provide additional blood draws and questionnaires over a roughly 2-month period. Before DNA extraction, prospective study blood samples were shipped either frozen or at room temperature. Study-wide conclusions, independent of this receptor: How much clinical and demographic metadata was included differed by source and by participant, and the metadata was provided uncurated.

To note about this clone: Its antigen is currently not known. Qualities for individual bases were not recorded, and no much larger clone is one base off.

Sample: PBMCs or T cells enriched from blood (not recorded which). The clonotype comes from a man between 45 and 60 years old who had been exposed to COVID-19. This chain is built from TRBV6-5 and TRBJ1-2, with TRBD1 as a weak D call on 6 bases. The CDR3 protein is CASKLLTGINYGYTF. The sequenced DNA is TGTGCCAGCAAACTATTGACAGGTATTAACTATGGCTACACCTTC.